Included here is one TCR beta chain sequence, with context. Other DNA sequences of this sample code for an identical CDR3. The germline gives CDR1 SGHRS, CDR2 YFSETQ. The length of the CDR3 is 15 residues. The J segment lost 3 bases and the V segment lost 0 bases, leaving 5 bases of the junction unmatched. The source of the sample is a study of blood T cell repertoires in COVID-19. Study in general: The United States, Italy and Spain supplied acute and convalescent COVID-19 samples. T cells, B-cell-depleted T cells, or PBMCs supplied cDNA or gDNA.

Original handling: Cell counts per sample came from amplifying reference gene primers. Measured with immunoSEQ multiplex PCR; TCRdb has only the in-frame clones, and not every one. The DNA gave D and trimming, while V, J and clone size come from that table. The repertoire has about 150,000 clones, around 85% of them found once; the top ten carry 25% to 30%. This sequence was found in an older woman with acute or convalescent COVID-19. Material for sequencing was peripheral blood. V usage is TRBV5-1 and J usage is TRBJ2-7; 8 nucleotides agree with TRBD1. CDR3 in DNA: TGCGCCAGCAGCTTGGGTGACAGGGGCGGCTACGAGCAGTACTTC. Translating gives CASSLGDRGGYEQYF.